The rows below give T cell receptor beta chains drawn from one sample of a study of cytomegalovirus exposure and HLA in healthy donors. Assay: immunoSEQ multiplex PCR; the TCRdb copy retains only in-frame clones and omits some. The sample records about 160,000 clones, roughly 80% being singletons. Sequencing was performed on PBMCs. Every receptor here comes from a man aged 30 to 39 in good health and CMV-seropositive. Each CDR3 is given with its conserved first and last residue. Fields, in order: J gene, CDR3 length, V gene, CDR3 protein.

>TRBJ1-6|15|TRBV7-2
CATSDRGNDNSPLHF
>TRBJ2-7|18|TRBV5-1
CASSLGQIGTGDSYEQYF
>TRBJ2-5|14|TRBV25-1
CASSEAGHQETQYF
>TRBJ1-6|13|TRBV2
CASSEVQGSPLHF
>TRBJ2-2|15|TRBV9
CASKEGSANTGELFF
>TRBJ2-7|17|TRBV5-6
CASSLRWPGALTYEQYF
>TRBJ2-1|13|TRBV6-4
CASSTGGNNEQFF
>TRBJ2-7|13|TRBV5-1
CASSATMTYEQYF
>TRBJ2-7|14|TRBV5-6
CASSLGTGTYEQYF
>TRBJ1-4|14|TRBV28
CASSSGQEGEKLFF
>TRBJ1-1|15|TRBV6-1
CASSEAEGASTEAFF
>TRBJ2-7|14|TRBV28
CASSFRDRNYEQYF
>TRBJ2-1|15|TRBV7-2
CASSSLADPREEQFF
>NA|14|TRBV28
CASRDRGLSYEQYF
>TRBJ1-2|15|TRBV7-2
CASSPVPGRTWGYTF